This TCR beta chain was sequenced in a study of blood T cell repertoires in COVID-19. The age range of participants was 18 to 89 years, with residence in about two dozen US areas. In the original analysis: It was from reference gene primer amplification that nucleated cell counts were estimated. Clones were sequenced by immunoSEQ multiplex PCR, and TCRdb holds only the in-frame ones, with some missing. The V and J calls and the clone size are those of that table, but D and trimming were determined from the DNA. The sample holds around 170,000 clones, approximately 81% seen once. The receptor comes from a woman in her forties or fifties who had recovered from COVID-19. The sequenced sample was PBMCs or T cells enriched from blood (not recorded which).

The CDR3 spells CASRASGSNEQYF. The CDR3 coding sequence is TGTGCCAGCAGGGCTAGCGGGAGTAACGAGCAGTACTTC. This chain links TRBV2 with TRBJ2-7, with 10 nucleotides matching TRBD2. The CDR3 spans 13 residues. The trim removed 6 bases at V and 5 bases at J, leaving 4 bases unmatched. CDR1 and CDR2 from the germline V gene are SNHLY and FYNNEI.